This TCR beta chain is drawn from a study of T cells expressing NK-cell markers. Study-wide background: The TCR beta repertoires were obtained from sorted CD3+CD56+NKG2C+, CD3+CD56+NKG2C- and CD3+CD56-NKG2C+ T cells.

With regard to this clonotype: Its target is unknown.

CDR1 and CDR2 from the germline V gene are DFQATT and SNEGSKA (reference sequence). The CDR3 length is 15 residues. Study-wide results and limits: Whether expanded NKG2C-expressing T cell clones recognize HCMV is unknown. Four of the donors also had these clonotypes leading their CD3+CD56-NKG2C+ fraction. Among CD8+ T cells from roughly six donors, dominant NKG2C+ clonotypes accounted for about 1.0-7.0%.

For each CDR3 protein, TCRdb gives one entry from its re-call of the 5' RACE reads, without DNA. Its table records about 300,000 distinct CDR3 sequences. This receptor was obtained from a woman aged 18 to 75 in good health. Sequenced material: blood T cells: a sorted CD56 or NKG2C T cell subset, CD4+ or CD8+ T cells, or bulk PBMC T cells (not recorded which). The chain joins TRBV20-1 to TRBJ2-3; TCRdb names TRBD2, which stays unverified in the absence of DNA. The CDR3: CSAARSGGGTDTQYF.